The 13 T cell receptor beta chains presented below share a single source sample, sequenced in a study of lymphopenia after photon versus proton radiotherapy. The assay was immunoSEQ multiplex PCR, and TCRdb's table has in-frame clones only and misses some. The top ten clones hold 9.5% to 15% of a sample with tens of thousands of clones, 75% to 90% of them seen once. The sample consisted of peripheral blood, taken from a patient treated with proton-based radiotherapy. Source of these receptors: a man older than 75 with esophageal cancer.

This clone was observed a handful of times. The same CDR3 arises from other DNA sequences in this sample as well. The CDR3 DNA reads TGCGCCAGCAGCCTTGAAACCCCTAACTATGGCTACACCTTC. Its protein is CASSLETPNYGYTF. The rearrangement joins TRBV5-1 to TRBJ1-2, with D unresolved. Germline loops: CDR1 SGHRS, CDR2 YFSETQ. This CDR3 region has 14 residues. V lost 4 bases and J lost 0, with 10 bases in between. The full variable domain, in which reference TRBV5-1 and TRBJ1-2 provide the parts outside the CDR3, is KAGVTQTPRYLIKTRGQQVTLSCSPISGHRSVSWYQQTPGQGLQFLFEYFSETQRNKGNFPGRFSGRQFSNSRSEMNVSTLELGDSALYLCASSLETPNYGYTFGSGTRLTVV.

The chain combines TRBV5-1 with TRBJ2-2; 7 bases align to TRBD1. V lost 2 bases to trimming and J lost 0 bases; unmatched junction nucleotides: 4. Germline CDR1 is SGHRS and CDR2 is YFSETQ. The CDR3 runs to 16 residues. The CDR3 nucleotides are TGCGCCAGCAGCTTTGGGGACAGCCCGAACACCGGGGAGCTGTTTTTT. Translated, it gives CASSFGDSPNTGELFF.

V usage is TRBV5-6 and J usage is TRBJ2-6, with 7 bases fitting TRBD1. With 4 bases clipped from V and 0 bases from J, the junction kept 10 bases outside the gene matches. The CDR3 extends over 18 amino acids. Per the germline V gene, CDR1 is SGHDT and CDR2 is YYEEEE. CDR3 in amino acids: CASSPGTAYSSGANVLTF. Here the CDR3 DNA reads TGTGCCAGCAGCCCCGGGACAGCCTATAGCTCTGGGGCCAACGTCCTGACTTTC.

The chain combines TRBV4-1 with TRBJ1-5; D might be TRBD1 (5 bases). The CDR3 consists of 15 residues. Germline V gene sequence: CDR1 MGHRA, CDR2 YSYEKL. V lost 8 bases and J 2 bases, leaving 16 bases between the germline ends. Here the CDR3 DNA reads TGCGCCAGCCGGAGGGTGGGCAGGGGCAATCAGCCCCAGCATTTT. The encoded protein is CASRRVGRGNQPQHF.

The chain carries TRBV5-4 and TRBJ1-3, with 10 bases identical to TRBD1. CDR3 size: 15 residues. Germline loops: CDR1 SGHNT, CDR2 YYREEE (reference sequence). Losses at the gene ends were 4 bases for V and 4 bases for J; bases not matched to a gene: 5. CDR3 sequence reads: CASSGDRGQGNTIYF. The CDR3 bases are TGTGCCAGCAGCGGCGACAGGGGGCAAGGAAACACCATATATTTT.

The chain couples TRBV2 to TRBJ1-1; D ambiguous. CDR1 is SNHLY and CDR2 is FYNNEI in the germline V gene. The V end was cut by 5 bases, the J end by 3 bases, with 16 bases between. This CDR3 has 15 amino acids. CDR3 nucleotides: TGTGCCAGCAGTCACGTCTGGGGATTGGACACTGAAGCTTTCTTT. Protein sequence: CASSHVWGLDTEAFF.

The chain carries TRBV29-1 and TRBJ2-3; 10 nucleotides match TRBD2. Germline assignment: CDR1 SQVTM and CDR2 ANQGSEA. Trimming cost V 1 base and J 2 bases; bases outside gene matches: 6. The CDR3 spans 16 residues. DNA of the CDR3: TGCAGCGTTGAAGGAGGTAGCGGGGGGACCACAGATACGCAGTATTTT. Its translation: CSVEGGSGGTTDTQYF.

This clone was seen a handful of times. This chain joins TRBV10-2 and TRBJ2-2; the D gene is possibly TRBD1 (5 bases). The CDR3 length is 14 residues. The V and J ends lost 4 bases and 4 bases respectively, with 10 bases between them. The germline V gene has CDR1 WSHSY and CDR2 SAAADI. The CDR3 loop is CASSGQLGTGELFF. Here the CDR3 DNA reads TGCGCCAGCAGTGGACAGCTAGGCACCGGGGAGCTGTTTTTT.

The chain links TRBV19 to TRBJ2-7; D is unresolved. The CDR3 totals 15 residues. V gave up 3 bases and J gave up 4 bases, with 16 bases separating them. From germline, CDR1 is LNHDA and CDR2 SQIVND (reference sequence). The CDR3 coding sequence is TGTGCCAGTAGTATCAGCTACAAGTTTTGGTACGAGCAGTACTTC. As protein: CASSISYKFWYEQYF. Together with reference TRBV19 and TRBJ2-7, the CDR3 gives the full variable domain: DGGITQSPKYLFRKEGQNVTLSCEQNLNHDAMYWYRQDPGQGLRLIYYSQIVNDFQKGDIAEGYSVSREKKESFPLTVTSAQKNPTAFYLCASSISYKFWYEQYFGPGTRLTVT.

In DNA, the CDR3 is TGTGCCAGCAGTTTCGTTCCAACTGGTGGCGAGCAGTACTTC. It encodes CASSFVPTGGEQYF. V and J are TRBV27 and TRBJ2-7; D gene unclear. The V gene's germline CDR1 is MNHEY and CDR2 SMNVEV (reference sequence). CDR3 length: 14 residues. Trimming took off 3 bases at V and 6 bases at J, with 15 bases between the two ends.

The CDR3 DNA reads TGTGCCAGCAGCTCCAGGGGGGGCCAAGAGACCCAGTACTTC. Translation gives CASSSRGGQETQYF. The chain carries TRBV11-3 and TRBJ2-5, with D tentatively TRBD1 or TRBD2 (7 bases each). There are 14 residues in the CDR3. CDR1 and CDR2 from the germline V gene are SGHNT and YENEEA. Trimming cost V 4 bases and J 1 base, with 10 bases left between them.

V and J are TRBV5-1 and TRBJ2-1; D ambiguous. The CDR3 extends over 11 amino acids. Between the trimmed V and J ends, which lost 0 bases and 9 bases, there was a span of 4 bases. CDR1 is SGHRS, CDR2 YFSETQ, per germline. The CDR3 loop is CASSLDFEQFF. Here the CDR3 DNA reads TGCGCCAGCAGCTTGGACTTTGAGCAGTTCTTC.

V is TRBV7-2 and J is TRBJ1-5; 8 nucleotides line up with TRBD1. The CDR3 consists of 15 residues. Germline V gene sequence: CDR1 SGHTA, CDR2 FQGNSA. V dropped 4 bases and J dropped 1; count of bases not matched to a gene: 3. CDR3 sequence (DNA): TGTGCCAGCAGCTCGACAGGGGTGAGCAATCAGCCCCAGCATTTT. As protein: CASSSTGVSNQPQHF.